The rows below give T cell receptor beta chains drawn from one sample of a study of CD8 T cells in ankylosing spondylitis. TCRdb ran MiXCR on the 5' RACE reads and lists one entry per CDR3 protein. The data hold a few hundred thousand distinct CDR3 sequences, with about 24% observed a single time. The sample taken for sequencing was blood, either unsorted or a sorted T cell fraction (not recorded which). The receptors were sampled from a male donor with ankylosing spondylitis or in good health (not recorded which). The CDR3 runs from the conserved cysteine through the conserved F or W. A D gene is named only where the DNA matches it firmly. The size of a clone is reported for some rows only, either as once, few or many, or as a class for expanded clones.

TRBV6-5	14	TRBJ2-7	.	.	TGTGCCAGCAGTTCCCGGACGGATCACTACGAGCAGTACTTC	CASSSRTDHYEQYF
TRBV6-2/TRBV6-3	16	TRBJ2-1	.	.	TGTGCCAGCAGTCCCCTTTGGACGCTGGGCTACAATGAGCAGTTCTTC	CASSPLWTLGYNEQFF
TRBV12-3/TRBV12-4	16	TRBJ2-2	many	.	TGTGCCAGCAGTTTTTTGCAGGGGCGTCCGACCGGGGAGCTGTTTTTT	CASSFLQGRPTGELFF
TRBV18	15	TRBJ2-4	.	.	TGTGCCAGCTCACCACGCCACAGGGCGTCGAACATTCAGTACTTC	CASSPRHRASNIQYF
TRBV6-1	15	TRBJ2-3	.	TRBD2	TGTGCCAGCAGGTGGTTAGCGGGGGGGTTGAATACGCAGTATTTT	CASRWLAGGLNTQYF
TRBV12-3/TRBV12-4	15	TRBJ2-2	.	TRBD1	TGTGCCAGCAGACAAACAGGGGTGGGCACCGGGGAGCTGTTTTTT	CASRQTGVGTGELFF
TRBV20-1	15	TRBJ1-1	many	.	TGCAGTGCTAGAGATTGGGAGGGATACGACACTGAAGCTTTCTTT	CSARDWEGYDTEAFF
TRBV20-1	14	TRBJ2-7	.	TRBD1	TGCAGTGCTAATCCGGGACAGGGGGCCTACGAGCAGTACTTC	CSANPGQGAYEQYF
TRBV6-5	12	TRBJ1-1	few	.	TGTGCCAGCGGGGGGGGGGGCACTGAAGCTTTCTTT	CASGGGGTEAFF
TRBV7-9	14	TRBJ2-5	.	TRBD2	TGTGCCAGCAGGCCCACTAGCGGGCAAGAGACCCAGTACTTC	CASRPTSGQETQYF
TRBV5-1	14	TRBJ2-2	few	.	TGCGCCAGCAGCGGACTACCCGGGGTCGGGGAGCTGTTTTTT	CASSGLPGVGELFF
TRBV7-9	16	TRBJ2-1	.	TRBD1	TGTGCCAGCAGCTTATCGACGGACAGGGTAAGACGTGAGCAGTTCTTC	CASSLSTDRVRREQFF
TRBV10-1	14	TRBJ2-7	.	.	TGCGCCAGCAGTGACGCGGGGAGGTCCTACGAGCAGTACTTC	CASSDAGRSYEQYF
TRBV5-5	15	TRBJ2-5	.	TRBD1	TGTGCCAGCAGCTTGGAGGGGACAGAGGTAAAGACCCAGTACTTC	CASSLEGTEVKTQYF
TRBV4-1	15	TRBJ1-1	.	.	TGCGCCAGCAGCGGGCTTAGAGGGGGTTGGACTGAAGCTTTCTTT	CASSGLRGGWTEAFF
TRBV20-1	14	TRBJ2-7	.	.	TGCAGTGCTATGATACAGAGGGGGACCTACGAGCAGTACTTC	CSAMIQRGTYEQYF
TRBV10-3	18	TRBJ2-6	.	.	TGTGCCATCAGTGAGTCGTTAGCTCTCCTCTCTGGGGCCAACGTCCTGACTTTC	CAISESLALLSGANVLTF
TRBV20-1	18	TRBJ2-1	many	TRBD1	TGCAGTGCTAGTGGTTGGACAGGGGGTCTATTGGCTGACAATGAGCAGTTCTTC	CSASGWTGGLLADNEQFF
TRBV20-1	13	TRBJ1-1	.	TRBD1	TGCAGTGCTAGAGCGGGACAGGGATTTGAAGCTTTCTTT	CSARAGQGFEAFF
TRBV12-3/TRBV12-4	14	TRBJ1-5	.	.	TGTGCCAGCACCCTGGGCAGGCCCATTGGGCCCCAGCATTTT	CASTLGRPIGPQHF
TRBV12-3/TRBV12-4	13	TRBJ2-7	.	.	TGTGCCAGCAGTAAACCCGAATCCCCTGAGCAGTACTTC	CASSKPESPEQYF
TRBV5-1	13	TRBJ1-4	many	.	TGCGCCAGCAGCCCGGACTCTAATGAAAAACTGTTTTTT	CASSPDSNEKLFF
TRBV4-2	12	TRBJ2-5	many	.	TGCGCCAGCAGCCAAGATAGGGAGACCCAGTACTTC	CASSQDRETQYF
TRBV20-1	12	TRBJ2-7	.	.	TGCAGTGCTAGAGTCTTCACCTACGAGCAGTACTTC	CSARVFTYEQYF
TRBV10-2	15	TRBJ2-2	.	.	TGCGCCAGCAGAACCGGGACGGTCCGTCCGGGGGAGCTGTTTTTT	CASRTGTVRPGELFF
TRBV10-3	13	TRBJ2-1	many	TRBD2	TGTGCCATCCAGGGACTAGCGGACAATGAGCAGTTCTTC	CAIQGLADNEQFF
TRBV2	13	TRBJ1-2	.	TRBD1	TGTGCCAGCCGACAGGGGGGAAAATCAGGCTACACCTTC	CASRQGGKSGYTF
TRBV6-5	15	TRBJ2-7	few	TRBD1	TGTGCCAGCAGTTACCCGGGACAGGGACCCTACGAGCAGTACTTC	CASSYPGQGPYEQYF
TRBV29-1	13	TRBJ2-3	few	.	TGCAGCGTTGATCGGGCTTTCACAGATACGCAGTATTTT	CSVDRAFTDTQYF
TRBV5-1	15	TRBJ2-2	.	.	TGCGCCAGCAGCTTGGATTTCCGGACCGAGGGGGAGCTGTTTTTT	CASSLDFRTEGELFF
TRBV10-3	13	TRBJ1-2	few	TRBD1	TGTGCCATCACGGGACAGGGAGACTATGGCTACACCTTC	CAITGQGDYGYTF
TRBV3-1	15	TRBJ2-3	.	.	TGTGCCAGCAGCCGGGGGGATACTAGCACAGATACGCAGTATTTT	CASSRGDTSTDTQYF
TRBV7-6	12	TRBJ2-7	many	.	TGTGCCAGCAGCTTACAAGGGGGCGAGCAGTACTTC	CASSLQGGEQYF
TRBV15	16	TRBJ2-3	once	TRBD2	TGTGCCACTTCCCAGGCCAGCGGGGGATGGACAGATACGCAGTATTTT	CATSQASGGWTDTQYF
TRBV28	15	TRBJ1-1	many	.	TGTGCCAGCAGTACACCCGGGCGGATGAACACTGAAGCTTTCTTT	CASSTPGRMNTEAFF
TRBV7-2	14	TRBJ1-2	.	TRBD1	TGTGCCAGCAGCCGCGGACAGGGCAACTATGGCTACACCTTC	CASSRGQGNYGYTF
TRBV20-1	11	TRBJ2-1	many	.	TGCAGTGCAAGTAATTACAATGAGCAGTTCTTC	CSASNYNEQFF
TRBV11-2	14	TRBJ1-1	many	.	TGTGCCAGCAGCTCATTGGGGGTTGGCACTGAAGCTTTCTTT	CASSSLGVGTEAFF
TRBV6-5	18	TRBJ2-3	.	.	TGTGCCAGCAGTTCCCTCCGGGGTAGCCGGAGTATGACAGATACGCAGTATTTT	CASSSLRGSRSMTDTQYF
TRBV29-1	12	TRBJ2-7	many	.	TGCAGCGTTGGTGGGGGTTTCTACGAGCAGTACTTC	CSVGGGFYEQYF
TRBV3-1	16	TRBJ2-1	.	.	TGTGCCAGCACCCAGGGTCGGGGGAGGTCCTACAATGAGCAGTTCTTC	CASTQGRGRSYNEQFF
TRBV29-1	16	TRBJ1-1	few	.	TGCAGCGTTGGGGACCTACCGTCAGGGTGGCACACTGAAGCTTTCTTT	CSVGDLPSGWHTEAFF
TRBV29-1	12	TRBJ2-5	.	.	TGCAGCGTTGATGTAGTCCAAGAGACCCAGTACTTC	CSVDVVQETQYF
TRBV15	16	TRBJ2-7	.	.	TGTGCCACCAGCAGAGATGTGACGGGGAGCTCCTACGAGCAGTACTTC	CATSRDVTGSSYEQYF
TRBV12-3/TRBV12-4	14	TRBJ2-4	.	TRBD2	TGTGCCAGCACGGTCCGGGAGGGCCGTGGCATTCAGTACTTC	CASTVREGRGIQYF
TRBV12-3/TRBV12-4	12	TRBJ1-6	many	.	TGTGCCAGCAGCGGTTGGGAGGGGTCCCTCCACTTT	CASSGWEGSLHF
TRBV5-4	14	TRBJ2-5	.	.	TGTGCCAGCAGCTTGTGGCAGTCTAAAGAGACCCAGTACTTC	CASSLWQSKETQYF
TRBV9	15	TRBJ1-5	.	.	TGTGCCAGCAGCCCTGGGGGGCAGGAGGATCAGCCCCAGCATTTT	CASSPGGQEDQPQHF
TRBV20-1	12	TRBJ2-2	few	.	TGCAGTGCTAGGGCTAGCATCGGGGAGCTGTTTTTT	CSARASIGELFF
TRBV24-1	11	TRBJ2-7	few	.	TGTGCCACCAGTGATTTAGGTCCAGAGTACTTC	CATSDLGPEYF
TRBV10-2	17	TRBJ1-4	.	TRBD1	TGCGCCAGCATGGGGGTCAGGGGGTCCGCAACTAATGAAAAACTGTTTTTT	CASMGVRGSATNEKLFF
TRBV3-1	14	TRBJ2-1	.	.	TGTGCCAGCAGCCAAGTTATTAGTGGCGATGAGCAGTTCTTC	CASSQVISGDEQFF
TRBV20-1	11	TRBJ2-7	few	.	TGCAGTGCTCCGACTCCATACGAGCAGTACTTC	CSAPTPYEQYF
TRBV12-3/TRBV12-4	15	TRBJ2-7	many	TRBD1	TGTGCCAGCGGAATGGGCAGGGGGCCAACCTACGAGCAGTACTTC	CASGMGRGPTYEQYF
TRBV9	15	TRBJ2-7	.	TRBD1	TGTGCCAGCAGCGTAGAAGGGACAGGGGCCTACGAGCAGTACTTC	CASSVEGTGAYEQYF
TRBV11-2	16	TRBJ1-1	many	.	TGTGCCAGCAGTCGCCCGGACCTTCAGGGTAGCACTGAAGCTTTCTTT	CASSRPDLQGSTEAFF
TRBV12-3/TRBV12-4	12	TRBJ2-7	.	.	TGTGCCAGCAGATACGGGGACTACGAGCAGTACTTC	CASRYGDYEQYF
TRBV12-3/TRBV12-4	13	TRBJ2-3	few	.	TGTGCCAGCAGGCCGGCTAGCACAGATACGCAGTATTTT	CASRPASTDTQYF